A single sample gave rise to the 3 T cell receptor beta chains below, sequenced in a study of human T cells and chemical hapten exposure. Time point defined: patch test 3, about 24 weeks after DPC sensitization. Specified treatment: therapeutic diphenylcyclopropenone sensitization with weekly scalp DPC. TCRdb recomputed calls from the RACE reads with MiXCR, one row per CDR3 protein. The sample includes over 80,000 distinct CDR3 sequences, roughly a tenth of them seen just once. The material was whole blood, obtained in connection with sensitization to the hapten diphenylcyclopropenone (DPC). These receptors came from a woman younger than 45 with alopecia areata. Some clones in this sample may be carry-over from other donors' samples.

The chain employs TRBV29-1 and TRBJ1-3; D is unresolved. Germline CDR1 SQVTM, CDR2 ANQGSEA. With 4 bases removed from V and 2 bases from J, the gap between germline ends came to 9 bases. The CDR3 is 13 amino acids. Here the CDR3 DNA reads TGCAGCGTTGTCCCCGGAGCTGGAAACACCATATATTTT. Translating gives CSVVPGAGNTIYF.

The chain joins TRBV5-1 to TRBJ2-3; D is undetermined. CDR1 is SGHRS, CDR2 YFSETQ, per germline. CDR3 length: 14 amino acids. Trimming took off 2 bases at V and 2 bases at J, with 9 bases between the two ends. In DNA form, the CDR3 reads TGCGCCAGCAGCTTAGGACCATACACAGATACGCAGTATTTT. Amino acid sequence: CASSLGPYTDTQYF.

In this sample, this clonotype turned up a few times. This rearrangement joins TRBV24-1 to TRBJ2-5; TRBD1 matches 10 bases. Trimming at V came to 8 bases and at J to 5 bases, leaving 13 bases not matched to a gene. CDR3 length: 16 amino acids. Looked up from germline, CDR1 is KGHDR and CDR2 is SFDVKD. As DNA, the CDR3 is TGTGCCACCACCCCCGGAGGGACAGGGGCACCGGAGACCCAGTACTTC. Encoded protein: CATTPGGTGAPETQYF.